The 25 T cell receptor beta chains below all came from one sample that was sequenced in a study of control samples from healthy donors and cancer patients. Assay used: immunoSEQ multiplex PCR; TCRdb lists only in-frame clones, some missing. The table shows 5,500 to 7,500 clones, with over 60% occurring only once. Sequenced input: formalin-fixed, paraffin-embedded tissue. Every receptor here comes from a male donor with melanoma.

This clone came up once. The J gene is TRBJ1-5, the V gene TRBV19; TRBD1 agrees at 8 bases. V lost 6 bases to trimming and J lost 4 bases; unmatched junction nucleotides: 2. Germline V gene sequence: CDR1 LNHDA, CDR2 SQIVND (reference sequence). This CDR3 has 13 residues. The CDR3 region has the DNA TGTGCCAGTAGACAGGGGGTGAATCAGCCCCAGCATTTT. This translates into CASRQGVNQPQHF.

This clone was detected only a few times. The V call is TRBV11-2, the J call TRBJ2-3, with unresolved D. The length of the CDR3 is 13 residues. Trimming took 3 bases from V and 2 from J, leaving 6 bases between them. CDR1 is SGHAT, CDR2 FQNNGV, per germline. As DNA, the CDR3 is TGTGCCAGCAGCTTGACATCCACAGATACGCAGTATTTT. This sequence encodes CASSLTSTDTQYF.

The rearrangement joins TRBV24-1 to TRBJ1-2; no clear D. The germline CDR1 and CDR2 sequences are KGHDR and SFDVKD. V lost 5 bases, J lost 8 bases, and 11 bases lay in between. This CDR3 spans 12 amino acids. The CDR3: CATSGEGWGYTF. The CDR3 region has the DNA TGTGCCACCAGTGGAGAGGGCTGGGGCTACACCTTC.

This clone has a single count. The chain carries TRBV12-3 or TRBV12-4 and TRBJ2-1; D is possibly TRBD1 or TRBD2 (7 bases each). The V gene lost 6 bases and the J gene lost 15 bases, with 18 bases spanning the gap. This CDR3 comprises 12 residues. CDR3 DNA: TGTGCCAGCAGAATAAACAGGGGAGGGATGTTCTTC. Its translation: CASRINRGGMFF.

The J gene is TRBJ2-1, the V gene TRBV18; TRBD1 or TRBD2 may be the D gene (7 bases each). Trimming removed 3 bases from V and 8 bases from J, with 14 bases in between. CDR1 is KGHSH, CDR2 LQKENI, per germline. The CDR3 spans 14 residues. CDR3 amino acids: CASSPRGGGYEQFF. The CDR3 DNA is TGTGCCAGCTCACCCCGGGGAGGGGGCTATGAGCAGTTCTTC. Looking up the rest from reference TRBV18 and TRBJ2-1 gives the full variable domain: NAGVMQNPRHLVRRRGQEARLRCSPMKGHSHVYWYRQLPEEGLKFMVYLQKENIIDESGMPKERFSAEFPKEGPSILRIQQVVRGDSAAYFCASSPRGGGYEQFFGPGTRLTVL.

The CDR3 sequence: CASSEIALVGFGNQPQHF. CDR3 DNA sequence: TGTGCCAGCAGTGAAATCGCTCTGGTAGGGTTCGGCAATCAGCCCCAGCATTTT. The rearrangement uses TRBV6-1 and TRBJ1-5, with D unclear. CDR1 and CDR2 from the germline V gene are MNHNS and SASEGT. V was cut by 2 bases and J by 2 bases, with 19 bases left in between. The CDR3 has 18 residues.

This clone has more than one count but fewer than ten. The V and J genes are TRBV14 and TRBJ1-1, with D tentatively TRBD1 (5 bases). The CDR3 runs 15 residues. The V gene lost 4 bases and the J gene lost 4 bases, with 16 bases spanning the gap. Germline V gives CDR1 SGHDN, CDR2 FVKESK. In DNA form, the CDR3 reads TGTGCCAGCAGCCTGGTTTGGGGGGTAGGCACTGAAGCTTTCTTT. Translated: CASSLVWGVGTEAFF.

The rearrangement joins TRBV27 to TRBJ1-5, with D unclear. Germline-derived CDR1 and CDR2 are MNHEY and SMNVEV (reference sequence). Between the trimmed V and J ends, which lost 6 bases and 5 bases, there was a span of 11 bases. This CDR3 has 13 residues. The CDR3 spells CASSPDLYQPQHF. Here the CDR3 DNA reads TGTGCCAGCAGCCCGGACCTTTATCAGCCCCAGCATTTT.

This clone appeared a single time. Here the CDR3 DNA reads TGTGCTAGTGGTTTGAACGGGCAAGAGACCCAGTACTTC. Translating it yields CASGLNGQETQYF. This chain uses TRBV12-5 with TRBJ2-5; D remains ambiguous. The CDR3 sequence is 13 residues long. Trimming left V 2 bases short and J 2 bases short, with 6 bases between. Germline-derived CDR1 and CDR2 are LGHNT and FRNRAP. The complete variable domain, with remaining parts taken from reference TRBV12-5 and TRBJ2-5, reads DARVTQTPRHKVTEMGQEVTMRCQPILGHNTVFWYRQTMMQGLELLAYFRNRAPLDDSGMPKDRFSAEMPDATLATLKIQPSEPRDSAVYFCASGLNGQETQYFGPGTRLLVL.

This clone was picked up a small number of times. V is TRBV19 and J is TRBJ1-5; D gene unclear. The CDR3 consists of 16 residues. Trimming shortened V by 7 bases and J by 6 bases, and 22 bases separated the two germline ends. The germline CDR1 and CDR2 sequences are LNHDA and SQIVND (reference sequence). CDR3: CASTTKVGSLLQPQHF. The CDR3, as DNA: TGTGCCAGTACCACCAAGGTGGGATCGCTCCTTCAGCCCCAGCATTTT.

The chain combines TRBV28 with TRBJ1-6; D perhaps matches TRBD1 (5 bases). Trimming took off 6 bases at V and 5 bases at J, with 11 bases between the two ends. The CDR3 consists of 14 residues. CDR1 and CDR2 (germline): MDHEN, SYDVKM. CDR3 in DNA: TGTGCCAGCAGATGGGGACCCAATAATTCACCCCTCCACTTT. Translating it yields CASRWGPNNSPLHF.

The chain employs TRBV4-1 and TRBJ1-1; D perhaps matches TRBD1 (6 bases). Germline loops: CDR1 MGHRA, CDR2 YSYEKL. The CDR3 extends over 14 amino acids. The V gene lost 5 bases and the J gene lost 5 bases, with 15 bases spanning the gap. Here the CDR3 DNA reads TGCGCCAGCAGCTTTCAGGGAAGGGGGACTGAAGCTTTCTTT. Translation: CASSFQGRGTEAFF.

The chain carries TRBV28 and TRBJ2-4, with 11 bases identical to TRBD2. From germline, CDR1 is MDHEN and CDR2 SYDVKM. This CDR3 spans 17 amino acids. The trim removed 10 bases at V and 0 bases at J, leaving 11 bases unmatched. The CDR3 nucleotides are TGTGCCATTCCTAGCGGGAGGAATGTTCTAGCCAAAAACATTCAGTACTTC. The encoded protein is CAIPSGRNVLAKNIQYF.

The chain carries TRBV10-3 and TRBJ2-3; D is uncertain. Germline loops: CDR1 ENHRY, CDR2 SYGVKD. The CDR3 runs to 12 residues. Trimming left V 4 bases short and J 6 bases short, with 8 bases between. The CDR3 DNA follows: TGTGCCATCAGTGTACGGGTTGATACGCAGTATTTT. As protein: CAISVRVDTQYF.

The chain combines TRBV24-1 with TRBJ2-2; TRBD2 might be the D (5 bases). CDR3 length: 17 residues. V was pared by 4 bases and J by 5 bases, with 19 bases between. Germline V CDR1 and CDR2: KGHDR, SFDVKD. For the CDR3, the DNA is TGTGCCACCAGTGACTCTGGACTCCTGAAGGTGACCGGGGAGCTGTTTTTT. Protein product: CATSDSGLLKVTGELFF.

The V call is TRBV18, the J call TRBJ1-1; D is possibly TRBD1 (6 bases). The germline CDR1 and CDR2 sequences are KGHSH and LQKENI. The length of the CDR3 is 17 residues. V lost 2 bases, J lost 5 bases, and 21 bases lay in between. The CDR3 DNA reads as TGTGCCAGCTCACCAGCGTCCCTGGGGGGGCGATGGACTGAAGCTTTCTTT. It codes for CASSPASLGGRWTEAFF.

V gene TRBV11-2 combines with J gene TRBJ2-7; D not certain. The CDR3 contains 13 residues. Trimming pared 3 bases from V and 4 bases from J, leaving 10 bases between. The germline V gene has CDR1 SGHAT and CDR2 FQNNGV. This CDR3 reads CASSFVPLYEQYF. The CDR3 region has the DNA TGTGCCAGCAGCTTCGTCCCTCTATACGAGCAGTACTTC.

The chain combines TRBV5-1 with TRBJ2-1; 12 bases are a match to TRBD2. The trim removed 3 bases at V and 4 bases at J, leaving 2 bases unmatched. This CDR3 comprises 15 residues. Germline V gene sequence: CDR1 SGHRS, CDR2 YFSETQ. CDR3 sequence (DNA): TGCGCCAGCAGCTACGGGACTAGCGGGTACAATGAGCAGTTCTTC. It specifies CASSYGTSGYNEQFF.

CDR3 nucleotides: TGTGCCTGGAGTGAGATAGGGAGAGCCAAAAACATTCAGTACTTC. This encodes CAWSEIGRAKNIQYF. The chain couples TRBV30 to TRBJ2-4; tentative D call: TRBD2 (5 bases). The CDR3 sequence is 15 residues long. V was shortened by 1 base and J by 0 bases, with 10 bases between the two germline ends. Germline loops: CDR1 GTSNPN, CDR2 SVGIG (reference sequence).

The V call is TRBV11-3, the J call TRBJ1-1; weak D call: TRBD1 (5 bases). The CDR3 length is 13 residues. Germline V gene lookup returns CDR1 SGHNT and CDR2 YENEEA. V was cut by 4 bases and J by 5 bases, with 11 bases left in between. The CDR3 sequence: CASSSGPGTEAFF. The CDR3, as DNA: TGTGCCAGCAGCTCCGGCCCAGGGACTGAAGCTTTCTTT. The whole variable domain, filled in from reference TRBV11-3 and TRBJ1-1, reads EAGVVQSPRYKIIEKKQPVAFWCNPISGHNTLYWYLQNLGQGPELLIRYENEEAVDDSQLPKDRFSAERLKGVDSTLKIQPAELGDSAVYLCASSSGPGTEAFFGQGTRLTVV.

This chain joins TRBV12-3 or TRBV12-4 and TRBJ2-5; 8 bases map to TRBD1. V dropped 4 bases and J dropped 4; count of bases not matched to a gene: 2. CDR3 length: 13 residues. The CDR3 DNA sequence: TGTGCCAGCAGTTACGACAGGGGAGAGACCCAGTACTTC. Translated: CASSYDRGETQYF.

By share, this clone counts as large (0.1 to 1%). The chain carries TRBV29-1 and TRBJ2-2; D unclear. CDR3 length: 12 amino acids. V was clipped by 8 bases and J by 3 bases, with 10 bases between them. Germline V CDR1 and CDR2: SQVTM, ANQGSEA. For the CDR3, the DNA is TGCAGCAGTCGACTGCACACCGGGGAGCTGTTTTTT. Its translation: CSSRLHTGELFF.

J is TRBJ1-1 and V is TRBV5-1; tentative D call: TRBD1 (6 bases). Germline CDR1 and CDR2: SGHRS and YFSETQ. The CDR3 totals 15 residues. The V end was cut by 3 bases, the J end by 4 bases, with 16 bases between. In nucleotides, the CDR3 is TGCGCCAGCAGCTCAACAGGGTTGGTTGGCACTGAAGCTTTCTTT. It is translated as CASSSTGLVGTEAFF. Variable domain in full (rest from reference TRBV5-1 and TRBJ1-1): KAGVTQTPRYLIKTRGQQVTLSCSPISGHRSVSWYQQTPGQGLQFLFEYFSETQRNKGNFPGRFSGRQFSNSRSEMNVSTLELGDSALYLCASSSTGLVGTEAFFGQGTRLTVV.

This clone has a handful of counts. The genes are TRBV5-4 and TRBJ2-7, with a weak D call TRBD2 (5 bases). This CDR3 spans 14 amino acids. Looked up from germline, CDR1 is SGHNT and CDR2 is YYREEE (reference sequence). Deletions cut 5 bases from V and 0 bases from J, with 12 bases between. The CDR3 loop is CASRMDLSSYEQYF. The CDR3 bases are TGTGCCAGCAGAATGGACTTAAGCTCCTACGAGCAGTACTTC.

The chain has TRBV28 and TRBJ2-5; no clear D. This CDR3 has 12 residues. Trimming took off 6 bases at V and 10 bases at J, with 15 bases between the two ends. Germline V gene sequence: CDR1 MDHEN, CDR2 SYDVKM. For the CDR3, the DNA is TGTGCCAGCAGCCCCCGCTCATTCCTCCAGTACTTC. Translating it yields CASSPRSFLQYF.